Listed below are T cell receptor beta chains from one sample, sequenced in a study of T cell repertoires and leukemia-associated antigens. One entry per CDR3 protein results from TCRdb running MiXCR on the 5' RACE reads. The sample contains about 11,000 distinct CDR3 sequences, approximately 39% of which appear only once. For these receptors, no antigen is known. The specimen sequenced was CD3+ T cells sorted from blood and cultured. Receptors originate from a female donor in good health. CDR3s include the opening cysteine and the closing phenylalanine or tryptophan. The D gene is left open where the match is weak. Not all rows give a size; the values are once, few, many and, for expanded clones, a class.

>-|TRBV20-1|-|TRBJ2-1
TGCAGTGCCGGGTACTACAATGAGCAGTTCTTC
CSAGYYNEQFF
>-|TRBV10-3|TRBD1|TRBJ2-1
TGTGTCATCAGTGAGTGGGACAGGGAGCAAGAGACCCAGTTCTTC
CVISEWDREQETQFF
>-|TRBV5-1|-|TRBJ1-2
TGCGCCAGCAGCTTGGTCGGCAGTGACTATGGCTACGCCTTC
CASSLVGSDYGYAF
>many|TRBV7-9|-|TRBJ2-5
TGTGCCAGCAGCTCCTCCCAGAACACCAGGGGCTTGAAGACCCAGTACTTC
CASSSSQNTRGLKTQYF
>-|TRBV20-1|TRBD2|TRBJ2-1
TGCAGTGCATGGGAGGGCTCCTACAATGAGCAGTTCTTC
CSAWEGSYNEQFF
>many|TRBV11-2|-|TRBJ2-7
TGTGCCAGCAGCTCAGCCCTCGAGCAGTACTTC
CASSSALEQYF
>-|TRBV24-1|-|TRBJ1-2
TGTGCCACCAGTGACCACCCGGGGCAGCCCTATGGCTGCACCTTC
CATSDHPGQPYGCTF
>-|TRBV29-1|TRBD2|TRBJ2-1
TGCAGCGCCAGAGTACCAGCGGGAGTTATAGTTAATGAGCAGTTCTTC
CSARVPAGVIVNEQFF
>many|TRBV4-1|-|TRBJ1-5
TGCGCCAGCAGCCCCGAAGGGGAGAATGATAGCAATCAGCCCCAGCATTTT
CASSPEGENDSNQPQHF
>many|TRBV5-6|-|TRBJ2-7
TGTGCCAGCAGCGGGGTAAGGAGCTCCTACGAGCAGTACTTC
CASSGVRSSYEQYF
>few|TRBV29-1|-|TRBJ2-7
TGCAGCGCCATCATGGTAGCCCAAACCTACGAGCAGTACTTC
CSAIMVAQTYEQYF
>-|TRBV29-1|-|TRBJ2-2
TGCAGCGTCTCCGCAGTTTATAGTGAGGCCGGGGAGCTGTTTTTT
CSVSAVYSEAGELFF
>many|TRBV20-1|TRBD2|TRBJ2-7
TGCAGTGCTCCCGGGACTAGGCACGAGCAGTACTTC
CSAPGTRHEQYF
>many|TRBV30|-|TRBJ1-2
TGTGCCTGGAAACTATCACAGGGTAATGCCAACTATGGCTACACCTTC
CAWKLSQGNANYGYTF
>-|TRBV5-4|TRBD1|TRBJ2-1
TGTGCCAGCAGCTTGGGGACAGGGGGCCTGAATGAGCAGTTCTTC
CASSLGTGGLNEQFF
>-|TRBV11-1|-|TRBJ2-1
TGCGCCAGCAGCTCCCGGGACATTGGCAATGAGCAGTTCTTC
CASSSRDIGNEQFF
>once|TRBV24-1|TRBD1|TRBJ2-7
TGTGCCACCAGTGGCAGTCGACAGGGCTTCTACGAGCAGTACTTC
CATSGSRQGFYEQYF
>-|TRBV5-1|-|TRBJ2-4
TGCGCCAGCAGCTTGTATATCCCCTCAGCCAAAAACATTCAGTACTTC
CASSLYIPSAKNIQYF
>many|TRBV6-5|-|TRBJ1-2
TGTGCCAGCACCCTTGGCAGGCCATCAAATGGCGGCTACACCTTC
CASTLGRPSNGGYTF
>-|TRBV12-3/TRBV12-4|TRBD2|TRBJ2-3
TGTGCCAGCAGTCCCGGGACTAGCGGGAGTACGCAGTATTTT
CASSPGTSGSTQYF
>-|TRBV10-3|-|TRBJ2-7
TGTGCCACGGACGACAGGTTGGACCGCGAGCAGTACTTC
CATDDRLDREQYF
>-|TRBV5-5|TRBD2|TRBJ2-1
TGTGCCAGCAGCTCGGGACTAGCGGGAGGTTTTAATGAGCAGTTCTTC
CASSSGLAGGFNEQFF
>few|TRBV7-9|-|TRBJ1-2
TGTGCCAGCAGCTCCGCAGGGAACTATGGCTACACCTTC
CASSSAGNYGYTF
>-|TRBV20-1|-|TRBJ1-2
TGCAGTGCTAGAGATCGATGGAGGGGAGCTAACTATGGCTACACCTTC
CSARDRWRGANYGYTF
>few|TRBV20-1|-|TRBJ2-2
TGCAGTGCCCGTAGCGGAAGGGACACCGGGGAGCTGTTTTTT
CSARSGRDTGELFF
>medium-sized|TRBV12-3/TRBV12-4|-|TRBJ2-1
TGTGCCAGCAGTTTAGGGGCCCTGGCGGAGCAGTTCTTC
CASSLGALAEQFF
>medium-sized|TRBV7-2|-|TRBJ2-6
TGTGCCAGCAGCTTAGAGGACACTCGCTCTGGGGCCAACGTCCTGACTTTC
CASSLEDTRSGANVLTF